What follows describes a single T cell receptor (beta chain). Its target is unknown. This entry is derived from a study of molecular identifiers for immune sequencing clone quantification. About the study: Five aliquots were made in replicates from the RNA of 20,000 or 100,000 naive CD8 cells, and four were sequenced.

The length of the CDR3 is 14 residues. Trimming took 0 bases from V and 0 from J, leaving 8 bases between them. The germline V gene encodes CDR1 GTSNPN and CDR2 SVGIG (reference sequence). Study results and caveats: Jurkat TCR RNA from one cell was spiked into approximately 930,000 naive cells, and it was reportedly detectable there. In naive cells, clones above 20 RNA copies held under 1% of molecules, whereas in effector cells they held over 98%. Highly expanded clone sizes could be underestimated by identical TCR molecules sharing a barcode.

Via MiXCR, TCRdb re-called the PCR reads, giving one row per CDR3 protein. The profile shows nearly 650,000 distinct CDR3 sequences, approximately 24% of them singletons. The receptor comes from a human donor in good health. Some libraries in this study had Jurkat cell RNA spiked in. Sequenced sample: naive CD8+ T cells from blood, with Jurkat cell RNA spiked in. The subset denotes: FACS-sorted CD8+CD4-CCR7+CD45RA+ naive T cells. V usage is TRBV30 and J usage is TRBJ1-1, with D unclear. CDR3 sequence reads: CAWSVQPMNTEAFF. The CDR3 nucleotides read TGTGCCTGGAGTGTACAGCCAATGAACACTGAAGCTTTCTTT.